This T cell receptor (beta chain) derives from a study of cytotoxic CD8 clonotypes in ibrutinib-treated CLL. Looking at the study overall: IGHV unmutated fewer than 18; relapsed/refractory 11 to 12; treatment-naive approximately 16. Points from the study as a whole: Elevated clonality accompanied ibrutinib response, with a return toward baseline values at progression.

Profiled with immunoSEQ multiplex PCR; TCRdb holds only in-frame clones, not every one. The sample shows roughly 220,000 clones, approximately 75% of them seen only once. Trimming removed 3 bases from V and 4 bases from J, with 18 bases in between. The CDR3 covers 16 residues. Germline CDR1 GTSNPN, CDR2 SVGIG (reference sequence). This clone was recorded many times. Antigen unknown. The chain couples TRBV30 to TRBJ2-2, with D maybe TRBD1 (6 bases). Material: PBMCs, obtained after 12 months of ibrutinib treatment. The TCR sequence derives from a human donor with chronic lymphocytic leukemia. CDR3 in amino acids: CAWRTIGGAGTGELFF. DNA for the CDR3: TGTGCCTGGAGGACTATTGGGGGCGCGGGCACCGGGGAGCTGTTTTTT.